This is a list of T cell receptor beta chains from one sample in a study of T cells in localized non-small cell lung cancer. The protocol was immunoSEQ multiplex PCR, while the TCRdb copy is restricted to in-frame clones and leaves out a portion. The sample has tens of thousands of clones; around 82% are singletons. Here the sequenced sample was peripheral blood, taken before any cancer treatment. All receptors derive from a female donor older than 55 with stage I lung adenocarcinoma. CDR3s include the opening cysteine and the closing phenylalanine or tryptophan. D genes are given only for firm matches. Part of the rows lack a size; the others show once, few, many or a class for expanded clones.

d_call,j_call,clone_size,v_call,cdr3_nt,cdr3_aa
.,TRBJ1-1,.,TRBV6-6,TGTGCCAGCAGGGACCTCAGGGGGAACACTGAAGCTTTCTTT,CASRDLRGNTEAFF
.,TRBJ1-1,.,TRBV29-1,TGCAGCGTTTCTCGGCCGCCCGGCACTGAAGCTTTCTTT,CSVSRPPGTEAFF
.,TRBJ1-1,.,TRBV19,TGTGCCAGTAGTATGGGCCAGGGTGACACTGAAACTTTCTTT,CASSMGQGDTETFF
.,TRBJ1-2,.,TRBV13,TGTGCCAGCAGTTACTCGCCTTATCGACACTATGGCTACACCTTC,CASSYSPYRHYGYTF
TRBD1,TRBJ1-1,.,TRBV5-1,TGCGCCAGCAGCTCAGGGGGACAGCCGAACACTGAAGCTTTCTTT,CASSSGGQPNTEAFF
.,TRBJ1-2,few,TRBV5-6,TGTGCCAGCAGCCCCCTTGGTGGGGGCTACACCTTC,CASSPLGGGYTF
TRBD1,TRBJ1-1,few,TRBV2,TGTGCCAGCACCACGCCGAGCACAGGGGCGGCTGAAGCTTTCTTT,CASTTPSTGAAEAFF
TRBD2,TRBJ2-1,.,TRBV5-1,TGCGCCAGCAGCTTGGCGCTAGCGGGAGGTTTCAATGAGCAGTTCTTC,CASSLALAGGFNEQFF
.,TRBJ2-7,.,TRBV6-5,TGTGCCAGCAGTTACTCCCCGGGAGTTTCCTACGAGCAGTACTTC,CASSYSPGVSYEQYF
.,TRBJ2-1,once,TRBV7-3,TGTGCCAGCAGCGCGGTGATGGGGGGAGAGCAGTTCTTC,CASSAVMGGEQFF
.,TRBJ2-7,.,TRBV7-9,TGTGCCAGCAGCTACCTTGGACAGCCCTACGAGCAGTACTTC,CASSYLGQPYEQYF
.,TRBJ1-5,.,TRBV5-5,TGTGCCAGCAGCATGGACAGCTATAGCAATCAGCCCCAGCATTTT,CASSMDSYSNQPQHF
TRBD2,TRBJ2-1,once,TRBV5-1,TGCGCCAGCAGCTCCCCGACGGCGGGGGGTTCGAATGAGCAGTTCTTC,CASSSPTAGGSNEQFF
.,TRBJ1-2,.,TRBV6-5,TGTGCCAGCAGAAACGGACTCTATGGCTACACCTTC,CASRNGLYGYTF
TRBD1,TRBJ2-3,.,TRBV19,TGTGCCAGTAGTATAGGACAGGGGGCTTTCACAGATACGCAGTATTTT,CASSIGQGAFTDTQYF
.,TRBJ2-7,.,TRBV7-9,TGTGCCAGCAGCTCACTTATGGGACAACTTCCCCACGAGCAGTACTTC,CASSSLMGQLPHEQYF
TRBD1,TRBJ1-2,.,TRBV29-1,TGCAGCGTTGAAGATCCGACAGGGGGAGCTTCCTACACCTTC,CSVEDPTGGASYTF
TRBD2,TRBJ2-1,.,TRBV30,TGTGCCTGGAGCTCTAGCGGGGGGAACAATGAGCAGTTCTTC,CAWSSSGGNNEQFF
TRBD2,TRBJ2-5,.,TRBV19,TGTGCCAGTAGTCCCCCCGGGACTAGCATAAAGACCCAGTACTTC,CASSPPGTSIKTQYF
.,TRBJ1-2,.,TRBV28,TGTGCCAGCAGACTCCGGGACGGCGCATCCTATGGCTACACCTTC,CASRLRDGASYGYTF
.,TRBJ1-3,.,TRBV7-2,TGTGCCAGCAGCTCCACGAGGCCTCTCTCTGGAAACACCATATATTTT,CASSSTRPLSGNTIYF
TRBD1,TRBJ2-2,.,TRBV10-3,TGTGCCATCAGTGATCCGGGACAGAGAAACACCGGGGAGCTGTTTTTT,CAISDPGQRNTGELFF
.,TRBJ2-2,.,TRBV4-2,TGTGCCAGCAGCCAGGGTTTCGCGAACACCGGGGAGCTGTTTTTT,CASSQGFANTGELFF
TRBD2,TRBJ2-1,.,TRBV30,TGTGCCTGGAGATCACTAGCGGGAATATACAATGAGCAGTTCTTC,CAWRSLAGIYNEQFF
TRBD1,TRBJ2-2,.,TRBV10-3,TGTGCCATCAGTGAGTCGGGGACAGGGGGCAGCGGGGAGCTGTTTTTT,CAISESGTGGSGELFF
.,TRBJ1-1,.,TRBV15,TGTGCCACCAGAACAGGGATGAACACTGAAGCTTTCTTT,CATRTGMNTEAFF
TRBD2,TRBJ2-2,.,TRBV2,TGTGCCAGCATGGAGCGGGAGGTCACCGGGGAGCTGTTTTTT,CASMEREVTGELFF
.,TRBJ2-7,.,TRBV6-6,TGTGCCAGCAGCCCCGGGACACCGAGCTCCTACGAGCAGTACTTC,CASSPGTPSSYEQYF
.,TRBJ1-5,.,TRBV7-2,TGTGCCAGCAGCTTAGAATTGCGAGGGGATCAGCCCCAGCATTTT,CASSLELRGDQPQHF
.,TRBJ2-2,.,TRBV5-1,TGCGCCAGCAGCTTGGAAGGGATGAACACCGGGGAGCTGTTTTTT,CASSLEGMNTGELFF
TRBD2,TRBJ2-5,.,TRBV6-1,TGTGCCAGCATCCCGGGAGGGCCCGGAGAGACCCAGTACTTC,CASIPGGPGETQYF
TRBD2,TRBJ2-5,.,TRBV6-5,TGTGCCTGCGTAAACGGGGGGGCCGGCGGAGAGACCCAGTACTTC,CACVNGGAGGETQYF
TRBD1,TRBJ1-3,.,TRBV5-1,TGCGCCAGCAGCTGGACCGGCAGGGGGATAGGAAACACCATATATTTT,CASSWTGRGIGNTIYF
.,TRBJ1-2,few,TRBV29-1,TGCAGCGTGAGGGGAGACACGGAAGGCTACACCTTC,CSVRGDTEGYTF
TRBD2,TRBJ2-1,.,TRBV28,TGTGCCAGCAGTCCCGGGGGAGGGCCTTACAATGAGCAGTTCTTC,CASSPGGGPYNEQFF